The rows below give T cell receptor beta chains drawn from one sample of a study of cytomegalovirus exposure and HLA in healthy donors. The protocol was immunoSEQ multiplex PCR, while the TCRdb copy is restricted to in-frame clones and leaves out a portion. Of some 120,000 clones in the sample, about 85% were seen once. The sequenced sample consisted of PBMCs. The receptors originated from a man between 18 and 29 years old in good health and CMV-seropositive. The CDR3 runs from the conserved cysteine through the conserved F or W. Each record gives: J gene, CDR3 length, clone size, V gene, D gene, CDR3 protein, CDR3 DNA. The D gene is left open where the match is weak. Rows give clone size only sometimes, using once, few, many, or a class for an expanded clone.

J: TRBJ1-5
length: 13
size: -
V: TRBV7-8
D: -
CDR3: CASSRGINQPQHF
DNA: TGTGCCAGCAGCCGGGGGATCAATCAGCCCCAGCATTTT

J: TRBJ1-1
length: 13
size: -
V: TRBV7-9
D: -
CDR3: CASSFWSVSKAFF
DNA: TGTGCCAGCAGCTTTTGGTCTGTGAGTAAAGCTTTCTTT

J: TRBJ2-1
length: 14
size: -
V: TRBV7-9
D: -
CDR3: CSSSLGLALDEQFF
DNA: TGTTCCAGCAGCTTAGGTCTAGCGCTCGATGAGCAGTTCTTC

J: TRBJ1-5
length: 13
size: -
V: TRBV2
D: TRBD1
CDR3: CASAQGENQPQHF
DNA: TGTGCCAGTGCACAGGGGGAGAATCAGCCCCAGCATTTT

J: TRBJ1-2
length: 14
size: -
V: TRBV6-1
D: -
CDR3: CASSRGGARLGYTF
DNA: TGTGCCAGCTCTAGAGGAGGGGCTAGGCTTGGCTACACCTTC

J: TRBJ1-4
length: 18
size: -
V: TRBV4-3
D: TRBD1
CDR3: CASSRTWGQGTTNEKLFF
DNA: TGCGCCAGCAGCCGGACTTGGGGACAGGGAACAACTAATGAAAAACTGTTTTTT

J: TRBJ1-5
length: 14
size: -
V: TRBV7-9
D: -
CDR3: CSSSLGREVQPQHF
DNA: TGTTCCAGCAGCTTAGGGAGGGAGGTTCAGCCCCAGCATTTT

J: TRBJ2-5
length: 14
size: -
V: TRBV19
D: -
CDR3: CASSQAGAGETQYF
DNA: TGTGCCAGTAGTCAGGCGGGGGCGGGTGAGACCCAGTACTTC

J: TRBJ2-5
length: 13
size: -
V: TRBV7-9
D: TRBD2
CDR3: CASSLASGETQYF
DNA: TGTGCCAGCAGCTTAGCTAGCGGGGAGACCCAGTACTTC

J: TRBJ1-6
length: 13
size: -
V: TRBV19
D: TRBD1
CDR3: CASTGGYNSPLHF
DNA: TGTGCCAGCACAGGGGGCTATAATTCACCCCTCCACTTT

J: TRBJ2-3
length: 14
size: once
V: TRBV5-1
D: -
CDR3: CASSLATGTDTQYF
DNA: TGCGCCAGCAGCTTGGCAACTGGCACAGATACGCAGTATTTT

J: TRBJ1-1
length: 22
size: -
V: TRBV23-1
D: TRBD1
CDR3: CASSQSLNFGSGQVSINTEAFF
DNA: TGCGCCAGCAGTCAATCTCTCAATTTCGGTAGTGGACAGGTCTCTATAAACACTGAAGCTTTCTTT

J: TRBJ2-1
length: 14
size: -
V: TRBV19
D: TRBD2
CDR3: CASSLGGVYNEQFF
DNA: TGTGCCAGTAGTCTCGGGGGGGTCTACAATGAGCAGTTCTTC

J: TRBJ2-7
length: 13
size: -
V: TRBV7-9
D: TRBD2
CDR3: CASSLIAGYEQYF
DNA: TGTGCCAGCAGCTTAATAGCGGGGTACGAGCAGTACTTC

J: TRBJ1-1
length: 16
size: -
V: TRBV4-3
D: TRBD1
CDR3: CASSQDPSGGPTEAFF
DNA: TGCGCCAGCAGCCAAGACCCCTCAGGGGGCCCCACTGAAGCTTTCTTT

J: TRBJ1-2
length: 16
size: -
V: TRBV11-2
D: TRBD1
CDR3: CASSLPTGQGAVGYTF
DNA: TGTGCCAGCAGCTTACCCACAGGACAGGGGGCGGTCGGCTACACCTTC

J: TRBJ2-7
length: 12
size: -
V: TRBV29-1
D: TRBD1
CDR3: CSAKTGPYEQYF
DNA: TGCAGCGCAAAGACAGGGCCTTACGAGCAGTACTTC

J: TRBJ1-1
length: 16
size: -
V: TRBV5-5
D: TRBD1
CDR3: CASTQTPTRGPTEAFF
DNA: TGTGCCAGCACACAAACCCCTACCAGGGGGCCCACTGAAGCTTTCTTT

J: TRBJ2-5
length: 13
size: -
V: TRBV5-4
D: -
CDR3: CASSLSGGETQYF
DNA: TGTGCCAGCAGCTTGAGCGGCGGGGAGACCCAGTACTTC

J: TRBJ2-1
length: 16
size: -
V: TRBV5-1
D: TRBD2
CDR3: CASSLIAGRIRNEQFF
DNA: TGCGCCAGCAGCTTGATAGCGGGCAGAATCCGTAATGAGCAGTTCTTC

J: TRBJ1-2
length: 11
size: -
V: TRBV20-1
D: TRBD1
CDR3: CSVRDSRGYTF
DNA: TGCAGTGTAAGGGACAGCCGCGGCTACACCTTC

J: TRBJ2-7
length: 15
size: -
V: TRBV29-1
D: TRBD2
CDR3: CSAVARGRVPYEQYF
DNA: TGCAGCGCCGTCGCCCGAGGGAGGGTCCCCTACGAGCAGTACTTC

J: TRBJ2-1
length: 11
size: -
V: TRBV7-6
D: TRBD1
CDR3: CASSSGQLPFF
DNA: TGTGCCAGCAGCTCGGGACAGCTGCCGTTCTTC

J: TRBJ2-1
length: 16
size: -
V: TRBV30
D: TRBD2
CDR3: CAWTYPTSGIFNEQFF
DNA: TGTGCCTGGACCTACCCGACTAGCGGGATCTTTAATGAGCAGTTCTTC

J: TRBJ1-1
length: 15
size: -
V: TRBV10-3
D: -
CDR3: CAISESTGVNTEAFF
DNA: TGTGCCATCAGTGAGTCGACTGGCGTGAACACTGAAGCTTTCTTT

J: TRBJ2-2
length: 13
size: -
V: TRBV6-5
D: -
CDR3: CASSYIREGELFF
DNA: TGTGCCAGCAGTTACATCAGGGAAGGGGAGCTGTTTTTT

J: TRBJ2-1
length: 16
size: few
V: TRBV11-1
D: TRBD1
CDR3: CASSLDEKTGDDEQFF
DNA: TGTGCCAGCAGCTTAGACGAAAAGACAGGGGACGATGAGCAGTTCTTC

J: TRBJ2-7
length: 19
size: once
V: TRBV19
D: -
CDR3: CASSDRGRTSGHSSYEQYF
DNA: TGTGCCAGTAGTGACAGGGGGCGGACTAGCGGCCATAGCTCCTACGAGCAGTACTTC

J: TRBJ2-5
length: 14
size: -
V: TRBV6-1
D: -
CDR3: CASSWSGYQETQYF
DNA: TGTGCCAGCAGTTGGAGCGGATACCAAGAGACCCAGTACTTC

J: TRBJ1-2
length: 14
size: few
V: TRBV6-6
D: -
CDR3: CASSLQGSGYDYTF
DNA: TGTGCCAGCAGTTTACAGGGTTCGGGCTATGACTACACCTTC

J: TRBJ1-6
length: 16
size: -
V: TRBV19
D: -
CDR3: CASSISFRQTNSPLHF
DNA: TGTGCCAGTAGTATCTCTTTCCGCCAAACAAATTCACCCCTCCACTTT